One sample yielded the 5 T cell receptor beta chains listed below, sequenced in a study of CD8 T cell repertoires and HIV-1 epitope variants. These receptors' antigens are unknown. Using immunoSEQ multiplex PCR, the repertoire was profiled, and TCRdb retains in-frame clones only, with some absent. In the table there are roughly 5,200 clones, 50% to 70% of which are singletons. The sequenced sample consisted of cultured CD8+ T cells derived from PBMCs. The receptors come from a male donor with HIV.

This clone showed up just a few times. The V and J genes are TRBV27 and TRBJ2-7; TRBD1 matches 7 bases. Trimming removed 5 bases from V and 6 bases from J; junction bases left unmatched: 10. Germline CDR1 is MNHEY and CDR2 is SMNVEV (reference sequence). This CDR3 region has 14 residues. CDR3 nucleotides: TGTGCCAGCAGTACCGAAACAGGGGTACCCGAGCAGTACTTC. Its translation: CASSTETGVPEQYF.

The table lists this clone with a few counts. This chain joins TRBV28 and TRBJ1-1, with 7 bases fitting TRBD1. V shed 8 bases and J 3 bases; nucleotides not matched to a gene: 9. CDR1 is MDHEN, CDR2 SYDVKM, per germline. This CDR3 contains 14 residues. CDR3 DNA sequence: TGTGCCAGCGCCATCCAGGGGGGAGACACTGAAGCTTTCTTT. This translates into CASAIQGGDTEAFF. The entire variable domain, with the rest obtained from reference TRBV28 and TRBJ1-1, is as follows: DVKVTQSSRYLVKRTGEKVFLECVQDMDHENMFWYRQDPGLGLRLIYFSYDVKMKEKGDIPEGYSVSREKKERFSLILESASTNQTSMYLCASAIQGGDTEAFFGQGTRLTVV.

This clone was seen only once. The chain is built from TRBV19 and TRBJ1-5; 9 nucleotides match TRBD1. This CDR3 has 18 residues. The V gene's germline CDR1 is LNHDA and CDR2 SQIVND (reference sequence). With V trimmed by 0 bases and J by 0 bases, 6 bases remained unmatched. The CDR3 region has the DNA TGTGCCAGTAGTATAGATCAGAGACAGGGGGATAGCAATCAGCCCCAGCATTTT. Protein: CASSIDQRQGDSNQPQHF. Together with reference TRBV19 and TRBJ1-5, the CDR3 gives the full variable domain: DGGITQSPKYLFRKEGQNVTLSCEQNLNHDAMYWYRQDPGQGLRLIYYSQIVNDFQKGDIAEGYSVSREKKESFPLTVTSAQKNPTAFYLCASSIDQRQGDSNQPQHFGDGTRLSIL.

The chain recombines TRBV11-2 with TRBJ2-3; TRBD2 might be the D (5 bases). The CDR3 runs to 14 residues. Germline V gives CDR1 SGHAT, CDR2 FQNNGV. V was trimmed by 5 bases and J by 1 base, leaving 10 bases between them. The CDR3 loop reads CASSPLGGTDTQYF. The CDR3 DNA sequence: TGTGCCAGCAGCCCCCTCGGGGGCACAGATACGCAGTATTTT.

This clone was found a few times. J is TRBJ2-7 and V is TRBV27; 8 bases are a match to TRBD1. The CDR3 runs 14 residues. Germline trimming cut 4 bases from V and 7 bases from J; bases unmatched to any gene: 9. The germline V gene has CDR1 MNHEY and CDR2 SMNVEV (reference sequence). The CDR3 nucleotides are TGTGCCAGCAGTTCCCAGGGGGCCCTCGGGGAGCAGTACTTC. It codes for CASSSQGALGEQYF.